The 24 T cell receptor beta chains below all came from one sample that was sequenced in a study of blood T cells in healthy people across ages. The use of a sample-barcoded 5' primer and a J-beta primer mix characterized a second PCR of roughly 7 to 12 cycles. TCRdb re-called the 5' RACE reads through MiXCR, storing one row per CDR3 protein. This table holds 800,000 to 950,000 distinct CDR3 sequences, around 48% found once. Sequencing was carried out using blood. All receptors come from a man aged 30 to 39 in good health.

Only a few counts were recorded for this clonotype. The CDR3 loop is CAIRTDRGTDTQYF. The CDR3 DNA reads as TGTGCCATCAGGACGGACAGGGGCACAGATACGCAGTATTTT. V is TRBV10-3 and J is TRBJ2-3; 8 bases match TRBD1. V was pared by 6 bases and J by 1 base, with 3 bases of the junction left unmatched. CDR1 ENHRY and CDR2 SYGVKD come from the germline V gene. The length of the CDR3 is 14 residues.

V is TRBV12-3 or TRBV12-4 and J is TRBJ1-2; D gene uncertain. V was clipped by 8 bases and J by 3 bases, with 13 bases between them. The CDR3 has 13 amino acids. The CDR3 protein is CASGNRGYYGYTF. As DNA, the CDR3 is TGTGCCAGCGGCAATCGTGGGTACTATGGCTACACCTTC.

The chain combines TRBV20-1 with TRBJ2-6; D remains ambiguous. The CDR3 runs 15 residues. CDR1 DFQATT and CDR2 SNEGSKA come from the germline V gene (reference sequence). The ends were cut back, 6 bases at V and 0 bases at J, with 12 bases in the middle. The CDR3 loop reads CSARITDSGANVLTF. The CDR3, as DNA: TGCAGTGCGCGAATAACAGACTCTGGGGCCAACGTCCTGACTTTC.

This chain joins TRBV4-2 and TRBJ1-2, with TRBD1 matching 7 bases. The CDR3 has 16 residues. The germline gives CDR1 LGHNA, CDR2 YNFKEQ. With V trimmed by 7 bases and J by 0 bases, 11 bases remained unmatched. The CDR3 loop is CASNHPGTAANYGYTF. CDR3 in DNA: TGTGCCAGCAACCATCCCGGGACAGCAGCTAACTATGGCTACACCTTC.

This clonotype has a handful of counts. The chain carries TRBV12-3 or TRBV12-4 and TRBJ1-2, with D tentatively TRBD1 (6 bases). The CDR3 length is 16 residues. Trimming removed 3 bases from V and 2 bases from J, with 16 bases in between. CDR3 residues: CASSFSGGQGNYGYTF. Here the CDR3 DNA reads TGTGCCAGCAGTTTTTCGGGGGGGCAGGGAAACTATGGCTACACCTTC.

The V and J genes are TRBV5-1 and TRBJ2-3; D remains ambiguous. From germline, CDR1 is SGHRS and CDR2 YFSETQ. The CDR3 runs 16 residues. V shed 2 bases and J shed 2 bases, with 15 bases lying between them. The CDR3 DNA reads TGCGCCAGCAGCTTTAGTAAGGGTCCCCTCACAGATACGCAGTATTTT. This codes for CASSFSKGPLTDTQYF.

The chain carries TRBV7-2 and TRBJ1-5, with a weak D call TRBD1 (5 bases). The CDR3 sequence is 13 residues long. Trimming took off 4 bases at V and 7 bases at J, with 11 bases between the two ends. The germline V gene encodes CDR1 SGHTA and CDR2 FQGNSA. CDR3 bases: TGTGCCAGCAGCTGCAGGGCCAAGCAGCCCCAGCATTTT. This gives the protein CASSCRAKQPQHF.

V gene TRBV29-1 combines with J gene TRBJ2-5, with D maybe TRBD1 (6 bases). Germline V gene sequence: CDR1 SQVTM, CDR2 ANQGSEA. This CDR3 has 14 amino acids. V was pared by 6 bases and J by 0 bases, with 14 bases between. The DNA of the CDR3 is TGCAGCGTCCGACCCTCAGGGGACCAAGAGACCCAGTACTTC. Its translation is CSVRPSGDQETQYF.

Only a few counts were recorded for this clonotype. The V and J genes are TRBV29-1 and TRBJ1-2, with no clear D. In germline, CDR1 is SQVTM, CDR2 ANQGSEA. The germline V and J ends were trimmed by 1 base and 4 bases, with 10 bases remaining between them. CDR3 length: 13 amino acids. The CDR3 region is CSVEGSGIYGYTF. The CDR3 bases are TGCAGCGTTGAAGGGTCCGGGATCTATGGCTACACCTTC.

This rearrangement joins TRBV9 to TRBJ1-1; a possible D gene is TRBD1 (5 bases). Trimming stripped 0 bases from V and 1 base from J, with 7 bases between. CDR3 length equals 14 residues. Germline V gene lookup returns CDR1 SGDLS and CDR2 YYNGEE. The CDR3, as DNA: TGTGCCAGCAGCGTAGGGACACCGAACACTGAAGCTTTCTTT. It codes for CASSVGTPNTEAFF.

The V gene is TRBV25-1, the J gene TRBJ2-3, with D possibly being TRBD2 (7 bases). Germline V gives CDR1 MGHDK, CDR2 SYGVNS. Trimming cost V 6 bases and J 3 bases, with 19 bases left between them. The CDR3 is 16 amino acids. DNA for the CDR3: TGTGCCAGCAGCCCCCCGGGGGGACAAGGGACAGATACGCAGTATTTT. Its protein product is CASSPPGGQGTDTQYF.

This clonotype was seen many times. V is TRBV9 and J is TRBJ2-5, with TRBD2 matching over 7 bases. The V segment lost 0 bases and the J segment 7 bases; nucleotides outside the gene matches: 12. The CDR3 consists of 16 residues. The germline V gene encodes CDR1 SGDLS and CDR2 YYNGEE. CDR3 in DNA: TGTGCCAGCAGCGTAGATGGAGGGCTAGCGGCAGGGACCCAGTACTTC. This encodes CASSVDGGLAAGTQYF. Using reference TRBV9 and TRBJ2-5 for the parts outside the CDR3, the full variable domain is DSGVTQTPKHLITATGQRVTLRCSPRSGDLSVYWYQQSLDQGLQFLIQYYNGEERAKGNILERFSAQQFPDLHSELNLSSLELGDSALYFCASSVDGGLAAGTQYFGPGTRLLVL.

This clonotype was detected only a few times. This rearrangement joins TRBV24-1 to TRBJ1-2, with D hard to call. Germline CDR1 and CDR2: KGHDR and SFDVKD. With 4 bases removed from V and 7 bases from J, the gap between germline ends came to 6 bases. The CDR3 is 11 amino acids. The CDR3 sequence: CATSDLSGYTF. DNA of the CDR3: TGTGCCACCAGTGACCTCTCTGGCTACACCTTC.

The chain joins TRBV2 to TRBJ2-1; the D is unclear. The CDR3 length is 12 residues. The germline V and J ends were trimmed by 1 base and 12 bases, with 10 bases remaining between them. The germline V gene encodes CDR1 SNHLY and CDR2 FYNNEI. The CDR3 region has the DNA TGTGCCAGCAGTGAAGACTATACGAGGCAGTTCTTC. It codes for CASSEDYTRQFF.

This chain's CDR3 is CASSEMGDYGYTF. DNA for the CDR3: TGTGCCAGCAGTGAGATGGGGGACTATGGCTACACCTTC. The chain carries TRBV2 and TRBJ1-2, with D possibly matching TRBD1 (5 bases). The CDR3 length is 13 residues. Germline CDR1 SNHLY, CDR2 FYNNEI. Between the trimmed V and J ends, which lost 3 bases and 3 bases, there was a span of 8 bases.

This clonotype showed up many times. The rearrangement links TRBV12-3 or TRBV12-4 to TRBJ1-1; D is perhaps TRBD1 (5 bases). V was clipped by 7 bases and J by 1 base, with 10 bases between them. This CDR3 is 13 amino acids long. CDR3: CASTTTGNTEAFF. The DNA of the CDR3 is TGTGCCAGCACCACTACAGGGAACACTGAAGCTTTCTTT.

The chain combines TRBV11-2 with TRBJ2-1; D remains unclear. V was shortened by 3 bases and J by 2 bases, with 14 bases between the two germline ends. There are 16 residues in the CDR3. CDR1 and CDR2 (germline): SGHAT, FQNNGV. DNA of the CDR3: TGTGCCAGCAGCTTGATACGTGCGGCAGCCTACAATGAGCAGTTCTTC. This codes for CASSLIRAAAYNEQFF. Supplemented by reference TRBV11-2 and TRBJ2-1, the full variable domain reads EAGVAQSPRYKIIEKRQSVAFWCNPISGHATLYWYQQILGQGPKLLIQFQNNGVVDDSQLPKDRFSAERLKGVDSTLKIQPAKLEDSAVYLCASSLIRAAAYNEQFFGPGTRLTVL.

This clonotype was counted between two and nine times. A much larger clonotype is one base distant, so this may be a read error. This chain joins TRBV7-2 and TRBJ2-5; tentative D call: TRBD2 (5 bases). CDR3 size: 13 residues. The germline CDR1 and CDR2 sequences are SGHTA and FQGNSA. V lost 8 bases and J 3 bases, leaving 13 bases between the germline ends. CDR3 in DNA: TGTGCCAGCGCCGTCGCGGGCAAAGAGACCCAGTACTTC. It translates to CASAVAGKETQYF. The full variable domain, with the rest looked up from reference TRBV7-2 and TRBJ2-5, is GAGVSQSPSNKVTEKGKDVELRCDPISGHTALYWYRQSLGQGLEFLIYFQGNSAPDKSGLPSDRFSAERTGGSVSTLTIQRTQQEDSAVYLCASAVAGKETQYFGPGTRLLVL.

At least ten counts were recorded for this clonotype. This sequence joins TRBV5-1 and TRBJ1-2; 8 bases match TRBD1. CDR3 length equals 14 residues. The V segment lost 0 bases and the J segment 2 bases; nucleotides outside the gene matches: 0. CDR1 SGHRS and CDR2 YFSETQ come from the germline V gene. For the CDR3, the DNA is TGCGCCAGCAGCTTGGGGGACAGGAACTATGGCTACACCTTC. It specifies CASSLGDRNYGYTF.

This clonotype was detected a few times. The rearrangement joins TRBV4-2 to TRBJ1-6, with a weak D call TRBD1 (5 bases). V was pared by 0 bases and J by 5 bases, with 17 bases between. The CDR3 spans 18 residues. Germline V gene data show CDR1 as LGHNA and CDR2 as YNFKEQ. CDR3 DNA: TGTGCCAGCAGCCAAGATCCCCGCAGGGTGAACGATAATTCACCCCTCCACTTT. It translates to CASSQDPRRVNDNSPLHF.

V gene TRBV28 combines with J gene TRBJ2-7; 10 bases align to TRBD1. The CDR3 covers 16 residues. V lost 6 bases and J lost 2; bases outside the gene matches: 10. The germline V gene encodes CDR1 MDHEN and CDR2 SYDVKM. The CDR3 nucleotides are TGTGCCAGCAGAAAAGTCGGGACAGGGGAAGCCTACGAGCAGTACTTC. Translation gives CASRKVGTGEAYEQYF.

The V call is TRBV25-1, the J call TRBJ2-5; TRBD1 aligns across 7 bases. The J call could be wrong; TRBJ2-7 is a better fit for the DNA end. CDR1 MGHDK and CDR2 SYGVNS come from the germline V gene. This CDR3 contains 16 residues. In nucleotides, the CDR3 is TGTGCCAGCAGTTCTCGATTAGGGGGCTCGAACTACGAGCAGTACTTC. Its translation: CASSSRLGGSNYEQYF.

This clonotype was seen repeatedly, ten times or more. V and J are TRBV7-6 and TRBJ1-5; D is possibly TRBD1 (5 bases). The CDR3 contains 17 residues. Germline CDR1 reads SGHVS; CDR2 reads FNYEAQ. The V end lost 0 bases, the J end lost 0 bases, and 12 bases lay between the germline ends. The CDR3 DNA reads as TGTGCCAGCAGCTTAGCGCAGCCAGGGTTTAGCAATCAGCCCCAGCATTTT. As protein: CASSLAQPGFSNQPQHF. Full variable domain (rest looked up from reference TRBV7-6 and TRBJ1-5): GAGVSQSPRYKVTKRGQDVALRCDPISGHVSLYWYRQALGQGPEFLTYFNYEAQQDKSGLPNDRFSAERPEGSISTLTIQRTEQRDSAMYRCASSLAQPGFSNQPQHFGDGTRLSIL.

The chain links TRBV12-5 to TRBJ2-1; maybe TRBD1 (5 bases). This CDR3 region has 13 residues. With 1 base removed from V and 9 bases from J, the gap between germline ends came to 10 bases. Germline V gives CDR1 LGHNT, CDR2 FRNRAP. The CDR3 DNA is TGTGCTAGTGGTTTGGCGCCCACAGGTGAGCAGTTCTTC. It yields the protein CASGLAPTGEQFF.